The sequence of this TCR beta chain was determined in a study of regulatory T cells in long-lasting Graves disease. Study-level findings and limits: TCR diversity in persistent Graves' patients was below that of newly diagnosed ones.

This clonotype was detected ten times or more. Antigen: not known. The CDR3 consists of 17 residues. V dropped 6 bases and J dropped 3; count of bases not matched to a gene: 10. Per the germline V gene, CDR1 is KGHSH and CDR2 is LQKENI. Sample time point: newly diagnosed GD, antithyroid drugs for less than 3 months. Generation of the TCR library employed RNA extracted from PBMCs. In this cohort, patients came from an endocrinology department located in Xi'an, China. Sequencing libraries for TCR beta were prepared with iRepertoire HTBI primers and Arm-PCR of CDR3 regions. TCRdb re-called the multiplex PCR reads with MiXCR, one entry per CDR3 protein. Altogether roughly 430,000 distinct CDR3 sequences are present, less than 20% being singletons, with the ten largest covering about 10%. These records were also assigned to another study, of T cells in Graves' hyperthyroidism and ophthalmopathy. That source adds: The HTBI primer set served for first-round RT-PCR of the TCR CDR3.

This TCR came from a woman in her twenties or thirties with Graves disease. The J gene is TRBJ2-1, the V gene TRBV18; TRBD1 aligns across 11 bases. Source: peripheral blood mononuclear cells (PBMCs), taken at new diagnosis, from a patient treated with antithyroid drugs. The CDR3 spells CASSSGGQGAFYNEQFF. The CDR3 DNA reads as TGTGCCAGCTCGTCGGGAGGACAGGGGGCTTTCTACAATGAGCAGTTCTTC.